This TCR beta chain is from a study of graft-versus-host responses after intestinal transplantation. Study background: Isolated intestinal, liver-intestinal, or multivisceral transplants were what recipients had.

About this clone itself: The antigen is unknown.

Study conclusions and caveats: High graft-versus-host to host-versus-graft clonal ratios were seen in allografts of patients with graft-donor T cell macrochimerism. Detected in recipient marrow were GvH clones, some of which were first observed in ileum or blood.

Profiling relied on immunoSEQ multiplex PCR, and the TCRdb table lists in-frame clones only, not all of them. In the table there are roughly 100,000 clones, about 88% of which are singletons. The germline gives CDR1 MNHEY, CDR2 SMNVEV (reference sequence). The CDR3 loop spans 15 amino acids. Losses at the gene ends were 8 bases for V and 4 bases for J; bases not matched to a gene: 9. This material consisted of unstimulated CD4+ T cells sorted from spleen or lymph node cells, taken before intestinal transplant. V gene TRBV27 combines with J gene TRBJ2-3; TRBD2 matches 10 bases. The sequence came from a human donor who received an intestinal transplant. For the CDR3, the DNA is TGTGCCAGCGGCCAGCGGGAGGGCACTTCAGATACGCAGTATTTT. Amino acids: CASGQREGTSDTQYF.